The 30 T cell receptor beta chains reported below all come from one sample, sequenced in a study of T cells in Graves' hyperthyroidism and ophthalmopathy. TCR beta CDR3 region amplification was performed from RNA transcripts. RT-PCR in the first round (using the HTBI primer set) targeted the TCR CDR3. Via MiXCR, TCRdb re-called the multiplex PCR reads, giving one row per CDR3 protein. The sample carries a few hundred thousand distinct CDR3 sequences, about 12% recorded once. Sequencing used blood. These receptors originate from a woman aged 18 to 35 with Graves' hyperthyroidism.

The sample holds a few counts of this clonotype. The V gene is TRBV12-3 or TRBV12-4, the J gene TRBJ2-4; D call uncertain. With 1 base removed from V and 1 base from J, the gap between germline ends came to 2 bases. This CDR3 region has 13 residues. The chain's CDR3 is CASSLVAKNIQYF. DNA for the CDR3: TGTGCCAGCAGTTTAGTCGCCAAAAACATTCAGTACTTC.

This clonotype was counted ten times or more. This rearrangement joins TRBV27 to TRBJ2-5, with D perhaps matching TRBD1 or TRBD2 (6 bases each). The CDR3 consists of 17 residues. Germline CDR1 and CDR2: MNHEY and SMNVEV (reference sequence). The V and J ends lost 2 bases and 5 bases respectively, with 21 bases between them. The CDR3 region is CASSLLGATRGGETQYF. CDR3 sequence (DNA): TGTGCCAGCAGTTTACTCGGTGCGACTAGAGGGGGGGAGACCCAGTACTTC.

This clonotype was found many times. CDR3 loop: CSARGATGALETQYF. In DNA form, the CDR3 reads TGCAGTGCCAGGGGGGCGACGGGGGCTCTAGAGACCCAGTACTTC. The chain carries TRBV20-1 and TRBJ2-5, with D perhaps TRBD1 (7 bases). Trimming took off 6 bases at V and 4 bases at J, with 21 bases between the two ends. This CDR3 spans 15 amino acids. In germline, CDR1 is DFQATT, CDR2 SNEGSKA (reference sequence).

There are many counts of this clonotype. The CDR3 coding sequence is TGTGCCAGCAGTGCTCGGGGACTCTTCCCCCAGGAGGCCAATGAGCAGTTCTTC. As protein: CASSARGLFPQEANEQFF. The chain has TRBV2 and TRBJ2-1, with D possibly being TRBD2 (6 bases). The germline CDR1 and CDR2 sequences are SNHLY and FYNNEI. CDR3 size: 18 residues. V gave up 4 bases and J gave up 6 bases, with 25 bases separating them. The entire variable domain, with the rest obtained from reference TRBV2 and TRBJ2-1, is as follows: EPEVTQTPSHQVTQMGQEVILRCVPISNHLYFYWYRQILGQKVEFLVSFYNNEISEKSEIFDDQFSVERPDGSNFTLKIRSTKLEDSAMYFCASSARGLFPQEANEQFFGPGTRLTVL.

This clonotype was recorded at least ten times. The chain joins TRBV12-3 or TRBV12-4 to TRBJ2-7, with a possible D match to TRBD1 (6 bases). The V end was cut by 4 bases, the J end by 5 bases, with 9 bases between. This CDR3 contains 12 residues. CDR3 nucleotide sequence: TGTGCCAGCAGTTCTCAGGGGAACGAGCAGTACTTC. Its translation: CASSSQGNEQYF.

At least ten counts were recorded for this clonotype. The chain has TRBV6-1 and TRBJ2-5, with D possibly being TRBD1 (8 bases). V was trimmed by 2 bases and J by 5 bases, leaving 18 bases between them. The CDR3 length is 16 residues. The germline V gene has CDR1 MNHNS and CDR2 SASEGT. CDR3 sequence: CASSENPGQGGETQYF. The CDR3 DNA sequence: TGTGCCAGCAGTGAAAACCCCGGACAGGGAGGGGAGACCCAGTACTTC.

The chain couples TRBV5-1 to TRBJ2-5; 7 bases map to TRBD2. V dropped 5 bases and J dropped 5; count of bases not matched to a gene: 6. The CDR3 loop spans 13 amino acids. CDR1 and CDR2 (germline): SGHRS, YFSETQ. This CDR3 is CASRAGTTETQYF. CDR3 nucleotide sequence: TGCGCCAGCAGAGCGGGGACTACCGAGACCCAGTACTTC.

This clonotype was picked up many times. The chain couples TRBV20-1 to TRBJ1-1; TRBD1 is a possible D gene (5 bases). V was shortened by 1 base and J by 2 bases, with 11 bases between the two germline ends. This CDR3 spans 14 amino acids. CDR1 and CDR2 from the germline V gene are DFQATT and SNEGSKA (reference sequence). CDR3 sequence: CSARGGQGNTEAFF. The CDR3 DNA is TGCAGTGCTAGAGGTGGGCAGGGCAACACTGAAGCTTTCTTT.

This clonotype was picked up many times. The gene calls are TRBV7-8 and TRBJ1-6; TRBD1 matches at 7 bases. The germline gives CDR1 SGHVS, CDR2 FQNEAQ. V lost 5 bases, J lost 1 base, and 11 bases stayed unmatched. This CDR3 spans 18 amino acids. CDR3 amino acids: CASSPLDDRASYNSPLHF. CDR3 DNA: TGTGCCAGCAGCCCACTTGACGACAGGGCTTCCTATAATTCACCCCTCCACTTT.

To note about this clonotype: Sequence at one end of the junction differs from germline and may be a read error. The chain links TRBV5-1 to TRBJ2-5; 8 nucleotides agree with TRBD2. Germline V gene sequence: CDR1 SGHRS, CDR2 YFSETQ. This CDR3 spans 16 amino acids. As DNA, the CDR3 is TGTGCCAGCAGCCCGGGAGGGCGGGGGACTCAAGAGACCCAGTACTTC. Translation gives CASSPGGRGTQETQYF.

This clonotype was observed many times. The chain has TRBV24-1 and TRBJ2-3, with D hard to call. Per the germline V gene, CDR1 is KGHDR and CDR2 is SFDVKD. This CDR3 is 14 amino acids long. V was shortened by 4 bases and J by 2 bases, with 9 bases between the two germline ends. This chain's CDR3 is CATSDPLYTDTQYF. CDR3 nucleotide sequence: TGTGCCACCAGTGACCCCCTCTACACAGATACGCAGTATTTT.

Many counts were recorded for this clonotype. This chain connects TRBV7-2 to TRBJ1-4; perhaps TRBD1 as D (6 bases). V was clipped by 8 bases and J by 7 bases, with 14 bases between them. CDR1 is SGHTA and CDR2 is FQGNSA in the germline V gene. The CDR3 has 13 residues. CDR3 nucleotides: TGTGCCAGCGCCACTCAGGGGAGTGAAAAACTGTTTTTT. Its protein is CASATQGSEKLFF.

This clonotype was recorded at least ten times. V gene TRBV15 combines with J gene TRBJ2-7, with D possibly being TRBD1 or TRBD2 (5 bases each). The CDR3 is 14 residues long. Trimming took 1 base from V and 3 from J, leaving 10 bases between them. Germline loops: CDR1 LNHNV, CDR2 YYDKDF (reference sequence). CDR3: CATSRGEGYYEQYF. The CDR3 nucleotides read TGTGCCACCAGCAGAGGCGAGGGGTACTACGAGCAGTACTTC. Filled out from reference TRBV15 and TRBJ2-7, the complete variable domain reads DAMVIQNPRYQVTQFGKPVTLSCSQTLNHNVMYWYQQKSSQAPKLLFHYYDKDFNNEADTPDNFQSRRPNTSFCFLDIRSPGLGDTAMYLCATSRGEGYYEQYFGPGTRLTVT.

The genes are TRBV29-1 and TRBJ2-2, with a possible D match to TRBD2 (5 bases). The CDR3 has 13 amino acids. Germline values: CDR1 SQVTM, CDR2 ANQGSEA. V lost 3 bases, J lost 6 bases, and 11 bases lay in between. The DNA of the CDR3 is TGCAGCGTTGATATTCCCGGGGCCGGGGAGCTGTTTTTT. It yields the protein CSVDIPGAGELFF.

This clonotype was observed a handful of times. CDR3 loop: CATTQGASAEAFF. The CDR3 DNA sequence: TGTGCCACCACTCAGGGGGCCTCGGCTGAAGCTTTCTTT. The chain has TRBV24-1 and TRBJ1-1; TRBD1 matches 8 bases. The V and J ends lost 8 bases and 6 bases, in that order; junction bases with no gene match: 7. The CDR3 is made up of 13 amino acids. Per germline, CDR1 KGHDR and CDR2 SFDVKD.

This clonotype came up a few times. The chain combines TRBV10-3 with TRBJ1-2; 11 bases line up with TRBD1. This CDR3 has 15 residues. Per the germline V gene, CDR1 is ENHRY and CDR2 is SYGVKD. Trimming at V came to 3 bases and at J to 3 bases, leaving 3 bases not matched to a gene. The CDR3 bases are TGTGCCATCAGTGATTCGGGACAGGGGGACTATGGCTACACCTTC. Translation gives CAISDSGQGDYGYTF.

This clonotype was found many times. The chain has TRBV7-2 and TRBJ1-1; 9 bases are a match to TRBD1. The ends lost 6 bases at V and 4 bases at J; junction bases unmatched: 3. The CDR3 extends over 13 amino acids. The germline V gene has CDR1 SGHTA and CDR2 FQGNSA. Here the CDR3 DNA reads TGTGCCAGCAGTGGGACAGGGCTCACTGAAGCTTTCTTT. Amino acid sequence: CASSGTGLTEAFF.

This clonotype came up many times. The CDR3 here is CSADRLGLTGGYTF. The CDR3, as DNA: TGCAGTGCTGACCGCCTGGGGCTTACAGGGGGCTACACCTTC. The chain uses TRBV20-1 and TRBJ1-2, with a tentative D call TRBD1 (6 bases). Per germline, CDR1 DFQATT and CDR2 SNEGSKA (reference sequence). Trimming cost V 5 bases and J 8 bases, with 21 bases left between them. The CDR3 is made up of 14 amino acids.

This clonotype has at least ten counts. This chain uses TRBV5-1 with TRBJ2-3, with a weak D call TRBD2 (6 bases). CDR1 is SGHRS and CDR2 is YFSETQ in the germline V gene. The CDR3 is made up of 19 amino acids. Trimming pared 1 base from V and 0 bases from J, leaving 21 bases between. The CDR3 sequence: CASSLSLRDLGGSTDTQYF. CDR3 nucleotides: TGCGCCAGCAGCTTGAGCCTCCGGGACCTTGGAGGGAGCACAGATACGCAGTATTTT.

This clonotype was seen more than once but under ten times. The CDR3 reads CASSPPSGGALDEQFF. The CDR3 nucleotides read TGTGCCAGCTCACCCCCTAGCGGGGGGGCCTTGGATGAGCAGTTCTTC. V usage is TRBV18 and J usage is TRBJ2-1, with 12 bases that match TRBD2. The V and J ends lost 3 bases and 8 bases, in that order; junction bases with no gene match: 8. The CDR3 covers 16 residues. The germline CDR1 and CDR2 sequences are KGHSH and LQKENI.

The table lists this clonotype with a few counts. The genes are TRBV29-1 and TRBJ2-3, with 9 bases identical to TRBD2. CDR3 size: 14 residues. The germline CDR1 and CDR2 sequences are SQVTM and ANQGSEA. Trimming removed 8 bases from V and 0 bases from J; junction bases left unmatched: 6. CDR3 nucleotides: TGCAGCCCCCGTCTAGCGGGGAGCACAGATACGCAGTATTTT. Translating gives CSPRLAGSTDTQYF.

The table lists this clonotype with a few counts. The chain joins TRBV5-4 to TRBJ2-1; tentatively, D is TRBD1 or TRBD2 (5 bases each). The ends were cut back, 1 base at V and 1 base at J, with 12 bases in the middle. The germline V gene has CDR1 SGHNT and CDR2 YYREEE (reference sequence). The CDR3 is made up of 16 amino acids. The CDR3 sequence is CASSLTRGESYNEQFF. The DNA for the CDR3 is TGTGCCAGCAGCTTGACGAGGGGTGAGTCCTACAATGAGCAGTTCTTC.

This clonotype was observed a handful of times. This sequence joins TRBV5-5 and TRBJ1-3, with D perhaps matching TRBD1 (5 bases). CDR3 length equals 16 residues. Germline CDR1 SGHKS, CDR2 YYEKEE (reference sequence). The V and J ends lost 4 bases and 7 bases respectively, with 21 bases between them. For the CDR3, the DNA is TGTGCCAGCAGCCCTGAGGCAGGGCTCGGGTTTAACACCATATATTTT. Translation: CASSPEAGLGFNTIYF. Full variable domain (missing parts from reference TRBV5-5 and TRBJ1-3): DAGVTQSPTHLIKTRGQQVTLRCSPISGHKSVSWYQQVLGQGPQFIFQYYEKEERGRGNFPDRFSARQFPNYSSELNVNALLLGDSALYLCASSPEAGLGFNTIYFGEGSWLTVV.

This clonotype was found a few times. One end of the junction is discordant with germline, which a read error may explain. This sequence joins TRBV7-7 and TRBJ2-1, with D possibly matching TRBD1 (6 bases). Germline V lookup: CDR1 SSHAT, CDR2 FNYEAQ (reference sequence). This CDR3 has 16 residues. This chain's CDR3 is CASSLARTDTYNEQFF. DNA for the CDR3: TGTGCTAGCAGCTTAGCCAGGACAGACACCTACAATGAGCAGTTCTTC.

The chain combines TRBV20-1 with TRBJ1-2, with D possibly TRBD1 on 5 matching bases. CDR1 and CDR2 from the germline V gene are DFQATT and SNEGSKA (reference sequence). V was trimmed by 4 bases and J by 4 bases, leaving 13 bases between them. The CDR3 has 13 residues. The CDR3 is CSANVQGSYGYTF. Here the CDR3 DNA reads TGCAGTGCTAACGTTCAGGGTAGCTATGGCTACACCTTC.

The chain recombines TRBV28 with TRBJ2-7, with TRBD1 identical over 10 bases. The V and J ends lost 6 bases and 0 bases, in that order; junction bases with no gene match: 17. CDR1 MDHEN and CDR2 SYDVKM come from the germline V gene. The CDR3 sequence is 19 residues long. CDR3 region: CASSLDPGTGDYRSYEQYF. CDR3 coding DNA: TGTGCCAGCAGCCTCGACCCTGGGACAGGGGACTACCGCTCCTACGAGCAGTACTTC.

In this sample, this clonotype turned up many times. V usage is TRBV9 and J usage is TRBJ1-4, with TRBD1 matching over 7 bases. The V and J ends lost 3 bases and 5 bases, in that order; junction bases with no gene match: 4. The CDR3 has 14 residues. Looked up from germline, CDR1 is SGDLS and CDR2 is YYNGEE. CDR3 DNA sequence: TGTGCCAGCAGCGCGACAGGGAGGAATGAAAAACTGTTTTTT. The encoded protein is CASSATGRNEKLFF.

This clonotype has at least ten counts. The CDR3 spells CASSLGAGGHEQYF. The CDR3, as DNA: TGTGCCAGCAGTTTGGGAGCGGGGGGACACGAGCAGTACTTC. This chain connects TRBV12-3 or TRBV12-4 to TRBJ2-7; 9 bases are a match to TRBD2. V dropped 3 bases and J dropped 5; count of bases not matched to a gene: 5. This CDR3 is 14 amino acids long.

This clonotype was counted many times. J is TRBJ2-3 and V is TRBV12-3 or TRBV12-4, with D uncertain. This CDR3 is 12 amino acids long. Trimming took 1 base from V and 9 from J, leaving 8 bases between them. CDR3 in DNA: TGTGCCAGCAGTTTAGGGGCGAGAACGCAGTATTTT. Translation: CASSLGARTQYF.

The V call is TRBV28, the J call TRBJ2-6; no clear D gene. Looked up from germline, CDR1 is MDHEN and CDR2 is SYDVKM. This CDR3 has 15 amino acids. With 1 base removed from V and 0 bases from J, the gap between germline ends came to 4 bases. The CDR3 is CASSLYRSGANVLTF. The CDR3 DNA sequence: TGTGCCAGCAGTTTATACCGCTCTGGGGCCAACGTCCTGACTTTC.